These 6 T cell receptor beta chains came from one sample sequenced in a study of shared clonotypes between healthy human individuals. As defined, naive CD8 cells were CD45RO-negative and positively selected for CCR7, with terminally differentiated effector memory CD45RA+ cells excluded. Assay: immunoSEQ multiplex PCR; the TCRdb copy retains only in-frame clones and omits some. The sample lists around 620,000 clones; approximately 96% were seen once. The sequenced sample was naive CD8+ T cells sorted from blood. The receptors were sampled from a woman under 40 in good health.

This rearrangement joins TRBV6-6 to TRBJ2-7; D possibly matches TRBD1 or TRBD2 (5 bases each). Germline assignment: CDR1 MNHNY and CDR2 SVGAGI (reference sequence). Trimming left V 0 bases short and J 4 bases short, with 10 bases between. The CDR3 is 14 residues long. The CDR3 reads CASSYSWGIYEQYF. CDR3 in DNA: TGTGCCAGCAGTTACTCCTGGGGGATTTACGAGCAGTACTTC.

CDR3 in DNA: TGTGCCACTAGTACGGAGCCCACCTACAATGAGCAGTTCTTC. Translation gives CATSTEPTYNEQFF. The chain joins TRBV27 to TRBJ2-1; D remains unclear. The length of the CDR3 is 14 residues. CDR1 is MNHEY, CDR2 SMNVEV, per germline (reference sequence). V was shortened by 10 bases and J by 2 bases, with 15 bases between the two germline ends.

As DNA, the CDR3 is TGTGCCAGCAGCTTAGACGGCCTCGAGCAGTACTTC. Protein sequence: CASSLDGLEQYF. V gene TRBV5-5 combines with J gene TRBJ2-7; D is unresolved. Germline CDR1 reads SGHKS; CDR2 reads YYEKEE (reference sequence). The germline V and J ends were trimmed by 2 bases and 6 bases, with 9 bases remaining between them. This CDR3 contains 12 residues.

The chain's CDR3 is CASSGDANTGELFF. CDR3 nucleotides: TGTGCCAGCAGTGGAGACGCTAACACCGGGGAGCTGTTTTTT. V and J are TRBV2 and TRBJ2-2; D gene ambiguous. V lost 4 bases, J lost 2 bases, and 8 bases lay in between. CDR1 and CDR2 from the germline V gene are SNHLY and FYNNEI. The CDR3 consists of 14 residues.

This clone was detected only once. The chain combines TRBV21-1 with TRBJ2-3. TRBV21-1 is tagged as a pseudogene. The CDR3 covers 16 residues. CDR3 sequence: CASSKAGRGRADTQYF. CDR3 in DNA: TGTGCCAGCAGCAAAGCGGGGAGGGGGCGAGCAGATACGCAGTATTTT.

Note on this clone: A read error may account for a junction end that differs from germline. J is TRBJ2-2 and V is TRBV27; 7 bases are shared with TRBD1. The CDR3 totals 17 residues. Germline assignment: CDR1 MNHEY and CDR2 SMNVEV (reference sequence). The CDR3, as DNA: TGTGCCAGCAGTTTAATCCCGGCCAGGGGGAACGCCGGGGAGCTGTTTTTT. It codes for CASSLIPARGNAGELFF.